This T cell receptor beta chain was documented in a study of T cell changes during pregnancy in multiple sclerosis. Using immunoSEQ multiplex PCR, the repertoire was profiled, and TCRdb retains in-frame clones only, with some absent. The repertoire holds tens of thousands of clones, with 94% as singletons. This CDR3 spans 18 amino acids. Germline CDR1 reads SGHVS; CDR2 reads FQNEAQ. With 1 base removed from V and 8 bases from J, the gap between germline ends came to 23 bases. The sample in question was peripheral blood, obtained in the third trimester of pregnancy. The receptor's source is a female donor with multiple sclerosis, enrolled in a pregnancy study. The genes are TRBV7-8 and TRBJ2-2, with a weak D call TRBD2 (7 bases). The CDR3 protein is CASSLGNLGGLCGGELFF. The CDR3 DNA is TGTGCCAGCAGCTTAGGTAATCTCGGGGGGCTGTGTGGGGGGGAGCTGTTTTTT.